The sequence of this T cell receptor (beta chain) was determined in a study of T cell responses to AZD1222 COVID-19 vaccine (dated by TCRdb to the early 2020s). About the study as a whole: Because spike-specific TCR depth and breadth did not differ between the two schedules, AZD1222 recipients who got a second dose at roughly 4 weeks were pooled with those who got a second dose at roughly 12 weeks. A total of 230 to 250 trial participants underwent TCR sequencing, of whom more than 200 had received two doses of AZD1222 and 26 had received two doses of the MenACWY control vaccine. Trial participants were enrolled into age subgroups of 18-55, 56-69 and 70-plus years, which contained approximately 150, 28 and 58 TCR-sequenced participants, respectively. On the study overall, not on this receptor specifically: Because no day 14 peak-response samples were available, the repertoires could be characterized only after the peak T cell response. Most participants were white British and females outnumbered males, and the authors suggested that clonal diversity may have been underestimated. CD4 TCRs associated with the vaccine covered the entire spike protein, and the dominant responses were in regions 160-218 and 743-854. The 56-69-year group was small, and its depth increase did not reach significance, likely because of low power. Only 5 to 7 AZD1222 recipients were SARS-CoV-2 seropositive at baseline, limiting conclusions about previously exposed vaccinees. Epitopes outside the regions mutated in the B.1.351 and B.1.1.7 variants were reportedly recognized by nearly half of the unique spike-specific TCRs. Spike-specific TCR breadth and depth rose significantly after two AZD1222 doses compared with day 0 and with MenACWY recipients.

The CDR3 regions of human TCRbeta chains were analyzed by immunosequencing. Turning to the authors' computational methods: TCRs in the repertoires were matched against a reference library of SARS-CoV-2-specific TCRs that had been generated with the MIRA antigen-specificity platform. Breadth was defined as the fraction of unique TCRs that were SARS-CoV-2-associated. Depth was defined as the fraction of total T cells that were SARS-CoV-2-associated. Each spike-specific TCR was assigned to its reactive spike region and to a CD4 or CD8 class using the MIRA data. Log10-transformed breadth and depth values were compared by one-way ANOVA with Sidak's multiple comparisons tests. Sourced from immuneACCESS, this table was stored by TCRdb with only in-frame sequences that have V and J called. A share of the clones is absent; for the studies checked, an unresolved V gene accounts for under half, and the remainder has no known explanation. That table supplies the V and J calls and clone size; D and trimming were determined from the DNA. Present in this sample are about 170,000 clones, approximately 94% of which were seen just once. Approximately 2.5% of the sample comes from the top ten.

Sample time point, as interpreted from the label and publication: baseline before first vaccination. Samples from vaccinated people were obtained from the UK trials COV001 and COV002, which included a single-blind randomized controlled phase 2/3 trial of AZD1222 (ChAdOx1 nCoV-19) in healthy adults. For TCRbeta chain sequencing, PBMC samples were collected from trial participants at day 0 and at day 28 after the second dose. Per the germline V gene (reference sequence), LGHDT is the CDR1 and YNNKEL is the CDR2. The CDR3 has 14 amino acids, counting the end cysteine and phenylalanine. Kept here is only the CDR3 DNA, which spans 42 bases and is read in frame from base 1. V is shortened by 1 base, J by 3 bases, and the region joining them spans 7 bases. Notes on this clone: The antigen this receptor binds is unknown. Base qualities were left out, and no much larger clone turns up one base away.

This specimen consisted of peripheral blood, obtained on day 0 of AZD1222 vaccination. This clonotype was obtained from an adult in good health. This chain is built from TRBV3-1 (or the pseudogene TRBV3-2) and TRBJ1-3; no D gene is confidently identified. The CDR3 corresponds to CASSQGGIGNTIYF. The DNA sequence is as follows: TGTGCCAGCAGCCAAGGCGGAATTGGAAACACCATATATTTT.